This TCR beta chain was found in a study of graft-versus-host responses after intestinal transplantation. Study-wide points: Early HvG declines after transplant were associated with peak circulating GvH clone levels. Among recipient marrow samples, GvH clones were found; some appeared first in ileum or blood.

Looked up from germline, CDR1 is PRHDT and CDR2 is FYEKMQ (reference sequence). V gave up 7 bases and J gave up 1 base, with 14 bases separating them. The CDR3 runs to 15 residues. This clone was seen just once. The antigen is not known. Here immunoSEQ multiplex PCR was the method, and the copy in TCRdb shows in-frame clones only, minus some. The table has tens of thousands of clones, over 80% seen once. This TCR derives from a human donor who received an intestinal transplant. The sample in question was unstimulated CD8+ T cells sorted from spleen or lymph node cells, obtained before intestinal transplant. The chain couples TRBV13 to TRBJ2-4, with TRBD2 as a possible D gene (6 bases). CDR3 nucleotides: TGTGCCAGCACCATTAGTGGGGGGGCCAAAAACATTCAGTACTTC. Translating gives CASTISGGAKNIQYF.